The entry below gives a single T cell receptor (beta chain) sequence along with its context. Trimming stripped 10 bases from V and 5 bases from J, with 15 bases between. CDR1 and CDR2 (germline): MDHEN, SYDVKM. The CDR3 has 13 amino acids. This sample was taken from a study of T cell responses to AZD1222 COVID-19 vaccine. TCRdb keeps only in-frame clones here, not all; method: immunoSEQ multiplex PCR. This table holds 200,000 or so clones, roughly 91% found once. The J gene is TRBJ2-1, the V gene TRBV28; tentative D call: TRBD1 (6 bases). This TCR derives from an adult in good health. Sequencing used peripheral blood, obtained on day 0 of AZD1222 vaccination. This CDR3 reads CATLSDSHNEQFF. The CDR3 coding sequence is TGTGCCACTCTATCGGACAGCCACAATGAGCAGTTCTTC.